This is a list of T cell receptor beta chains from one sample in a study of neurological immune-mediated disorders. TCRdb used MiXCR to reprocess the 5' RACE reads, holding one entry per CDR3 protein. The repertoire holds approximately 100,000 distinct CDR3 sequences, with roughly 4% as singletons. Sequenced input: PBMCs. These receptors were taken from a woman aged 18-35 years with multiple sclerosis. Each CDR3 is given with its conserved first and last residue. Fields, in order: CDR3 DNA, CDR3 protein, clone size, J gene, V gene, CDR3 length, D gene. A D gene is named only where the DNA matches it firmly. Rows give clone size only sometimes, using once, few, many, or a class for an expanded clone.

CDR3 DNA: TGTGCCAGCAGCGTTTCCGTCAATAGCAATCAGCCCCAGCATTTT; CDR3 protein: CASSVSVNSNQPQHF; clone size: many; J gene: TRBJ1-5; V gene: TRBV9; CDR3 length: 15; D gene: -
CDR3 DNA: TGTGCCATCAGTGAGCCGACAGGGGGGATAGCCAAAAACATTCAGTACTTC; CDR3 protein: CAISEPTGGIAKNIQYF; clone size: many; J gene: TRBJ2-4; V gene: TRBV10-3; CDR3 length: 17; D gene: TRBD1
CDR3 DNA: TGTGCCATCAGCCCGGGGTACACTGAAGCTTTCTTT; CDR3 protein: CAISPGYTEAFF; clone size: many; J gene: TRBJ1-1; V gene: TRBV10-3; CDR3 length: 12; D gene: -
CDR3 DNA: TGTGCCAGCAGACACGACCTGACCCATGGCTACACCTTC; CDR3 protein: CASRHDLTHGYTF; clone size: many; J gene: TRBJ1-2; V gene: TRBV6-5; CDR3 length: 13; D gene: -
CDR3 DNA: TGCGCCAGCAGCTGGACAGCGAACTATGGCTACACCTTC; CDR3 protein: CASSWTANYGYTF; clone size: many; J gene: TRBJ1-2; V gene: TRBV5-1; CDR3 length: 13; D gene: -
CDR3 DNA: TGCAGTGCTAGAGTGGCGGGAGGCACAGATACGCAGTATTTT; CDR3 protein: CSARVAGGTDTQYF; clone size: many; J gene: TRBJ2-3; V gene: TRBV20-1; CDR3 length: 14; D gene: TRBD2
CDR3 DNA: TGTGCCAGCAGCTTAGAGGGAGGGCGCACTGAAGCTTTCTTT; CDR3 protein: CASSLEGGRTEAFF; clone size: many; J gene: TRBJ1-1; V gene: TRBV7-9; CDR3 length: 14; D gene: -
CDR3 DNA: TGCGCCAGCAGCCAAGAGGACACTGAAGCTTTCTTT; CDR3 protein: CASSQEDTEAFF; clone size: many; J gene: TRBJ1-1; V gene: TRBV4-3; CDR3 length: 12; D gene: -
CDR3 DNA: TGCGCCAGCAGCTTAATATCGGACAGTACCTACACTGAAGCTTTCTTT; CDR3 protein: CASSLISDSTYTEAFF; clone size: many; J gene: TRBJ1-1; V gene: TRBV5-1; CDR3 length: 16; D gene: -
CDR3 DNA: TGTGCCAGCAGCTTAGGCCGGGACAGGGGGCAAGAGACCCAGTACTTC; CDR3 protein: CASSLGRDRGQETQYF; clone size: many; J gene: TRBJ2-5; V gene: TRBV7-7; CDR3 length: 16; D gene: TRBD1
CDR3 DNA: TGCAGTGCTAGAGACCGCCCGGGGGGAAACTATGGCTACACCTTC; CDR3 protein: CSARDRPGGNYGYTF; clone size: many; J gene: TRBJ1-2; V gene: TRBV20-1; CDR3 length: 15; D gene: -
CDR3 DNA: TGTGCCAGCAGCTTTAACAGGGGTTACGAGCAGTACTTC; CDR3 protein: CASSFNRGYEQYF; clone size: many; J gene: TRBJ2-7; V gene: TRBV7-3; CDR3 length: 13; D gene: TRBD1
CDR3 DNA: TGTGCCAGTAGTATTACTAGCGGAGCCTACAATGAGCAGTTCTTC; CDR3 protein: CASSITSGAYNEQFF; clone size: many; J gene: TRBJ2-1; V gene: TRBV19; CDR3 length: 15; D gene: TRBD2
CDR3 DNA: TGTGCCAGCAGTTACAGGGACGGTTCCTACGAGCAGTACTTC; CDR3 protein: CASSYRDGSYEQYF; clone size: many; J gene: TRBJ2-7; V gene: TRBV6-2/TRBV6-3; CDR3 length: 14; D gene: -
CDR3 DNA: TGTGCCAGCCGCGAGGTGGGATCTGTGAAAGAGTACTTC; CDR3 protein: CASREVGSVKEYF; clone size: many; J gene: TRBJ2-7; V gene: TRBV12-3/TRBV12-4; CDR3 length: 13; D gene: -
CDR3 DNA: TGTGCCAGCAGCTCCGGCGGGGGATTCTATGGCTACACCTTC; CDR3 protein: CASSSGGGFYGYTF; clone size: many; J gene: TRBJ1-2; V gene: TRBV5-5; CDR3 length: 14; D gene: -
CDR3 DNA: TGTGCCAGCAGCCAGGGGTCCCTAGCGGGGTTCTCCTACGAGCAGTACTTC; CDR3 protein: CASSQGSLAGFSYEQYF; clone size: many; J gene: TRBJ2-7; V gene: TRBV3-1; CDR3 length: 17; D gene: TRBD2
CDR3 DNA: TGTGCCAGCAAACTAGCGGGGGGCTCAGGAGGGGAGCTGTTTTTT; CDR3 protein: CASKLAGGSGGELFF; clone size: many; J gene: TRBJ2-2; V gene: TRBV12-3/TRBV12-4; CDR3 length: 15; D gene: TRBD2
CDR3 DNA: TGTGCCAGCAGTAACGCACGGCAGGTCTCCCGTCCCGGGGAGCTGTTTTTT; CDR3 protein: CASSNARQVSRPGELFF; clone size: many; J gene: TRBJ2-2; V gene: TRBV2; CDR3 length: 17; D gene: -
CDR3 DNA: TGTGCCAGCACCGGGACAGGGTCTAATCAGCCCCAGCATTTT; CDR3 protein: CASTGTGSNQPQHF; clone size: many; J gene: TRBJ1-5; V gene: TRBV6-1; CDR3 length: 14; D gene: TRBD1
CDR3 DNA: TGCAGCCTCCCCCAGGAGTATGGCTACACCTTC; CDR3 protein: CSLPQEYGYTF; clone size: many; J gene: TRBJ1-2; V gene: TRBV29-1; CDR3 length: 11; D gene: -
CDR3 DNA: TGTGCCAGCAGTCACCGTTGGACTGAAGCTTTCTTT; CDR3 protein: CASSHRWTEAFF; clone size: many; J gene: TRBJ1-1; V gene: TRBV5-6; CDR3 length: 12; D gene: -
CDR3 DNA: TGTGCCAGCAGTCCAGCGGGAACTTGGGAGACCCAGTACTTC; CDR3 protein: CASSPAGTWETQYF; clone size: many; J gene: TRBJ2-5; V gene: TRBV7-9; CDR3 length: 14; D gene: TRBD2
CDR3 DNA: TGTGCAACCGCCCCCCGTACCGTGGGGCAATGGTCCTACAATGAGCAGTTCTTC; CDR3 protein: CATAPRTVGQWSYNEQFF; clone size: many; J gene: TRBJ2-1; V gene: TRBV6-5; CDR3 length: 18; D gene: -
CDR3 DNA: TGTGCCACCAGCAGAGATCAGGATGGTCCGAATGAGCAGTTCTTC; CDR3 protein: CATSRDQDGPNEQFF; clone size: few; J gene: TRBJ2-1; V gene: TRBV15; CDR3 length: 15; D gene: -
CDR3 DNA: TGCAGTGCTAGCGACTTTGAAGCTTTCTTT; CDR3 protein: CSASDFEAFF; clone size: many; J gene: TRBJ1-1; V gene: TRBV20-1; CDR3 length: 10; D gene: -
CDR3 DNA: TGTGCCAGCATCCGGACTAGCGGGAGTGATACGCAGTATTTT; CDR3 protein: CASIRTSGSDTQYF; clone size: many; J gene: TRBJ2-3; V gene: TRBV6-6; CDR3 length: 14; D gene: TRBD2
CDR3 DNA: TGTGCCAGCAGTTGGACAGCCTCTGGAAACACCATATATTTT; CDR3 protein: CASSWTASGNTIYF; clone size: many; J gene: TRBJ1-3; V gene: TRBV12-3/TRBV12-4; CDR3 length: 14; D gene: -
CDR3 DNA: TGCAGTGCTAGATTGAGTGGACAGGGGAACACTGAAGCTTTCTTT; CDR3 protein: CSARLSGQGNTEAFF; clone size: many; J gene: TRBJ1-1; V gene: TRBV20-1; CDR3 length: 15; D gene: TRBD1
CDR3 DNA: TGCGCCAGCAGCTTCTACTCGGGAACTGAAGCTTTCTTT; CDR3 protein: CASSFYSGTEAFF; clone size: -; J gene: TRBJ1-1; V gene: TRBV5-1; CDR3 length: 13; D gene: -
CDR3 DNA: TGCGCCAGCAGCCACCTTCCTGGACAGGCCTCGGAAGGGGACACTGAAGCTTTCTTT; CDR3 protein: CASSHLPGQASEGDTEAFF; clone size: many; J gene: TRBJ1-1; V gene: TRBV4-1; CDR3 length: 19; D gene: TRBD1
CDR3 DNA: TGTGCCAGCAGCTTCTTGAGCTCCTACGAGCAGTACTTC; CDR3 protein: CASSFLSSYEQYF; clone size: many; J gene: TRBJ2-7; V gene: TRBV7-2; CDR3 length: 13; D gene: -
CDR3 DNA: TGCGCCAGCAGTGAGGGCGGACTTGGCTACACCTTC; CDR3 protein: CASSEGGLGYTF; clone size: many; J gene: TRBJ1-2; V gene: TRBV10-2; CDR3 length: 12; D gene: -
CDR3 DNA: TGTTCCAGCAGTTACTCGACAGGGGCACTCGTCGAGCAGTACTTC; CDR3 protein: CSSSYSTGALVEQYF; clone size: -; J gene: TRBJ2-7; V gene: TRBV6-7; CDR3 length: 15; D gene: TRBD1
CDR3 DNA: TGCGCCAGCAGCTTGGAGACAGGCGGGACCCAGTACTTC; CDR3 protein: CASSLETGGTQYF; clone size: many; J gene: TRBJ2-5; V gene: TRBV5-1; CDR3 length: 13; D gene: -
CDR3 DNA: TGCAGTGCTAGAGAGGGCAGGGGGCTTAGCATTCAGTACTTC; CDR3 protein: CSAREGRGLSIQYF; clone size: many; J gene: TRBJ2-4; V gene: TRBV20-1; CDR3 length: 14; D gene: TRBD1
CDR3 DNA: TGTGCCTGGAGTACCCAGGACAGGGAATTTTCCTACGAGCAGTACTTC; CDR3 protein: CAWSTQDREFSYEQYF; clone size: few; J gene: TRBJ2-7; V gene: TRBV30; CDR3 length: 16; D gene: TRBD1
CDR3 DNA: TGTGCCAGCAGCTTAGACGGACAGGGCTACACCTTC; CDR3 protein: CASSLDGQGYTF; clone size: few; J gene: TRBJ1-2; V gene: TRBV7-9; CDR3 length: 12; D gene: -
CDR3 DNA: TGTGCCAGCAGTTACGACAGGGGCTATGGCTACACCTTC; CDR3 protein: CASSYDRGYGYTF; clone size: many; J gene: TRBJ1-2; V gene: TRBV6-5; CDR3 length: 13; D gene: TRBD1
CDR3 DNA: TGCAGTGCTAGAGACTTTCAGGGCCCACACGAGCAGTACTTC; CDR3 protein: CSARDFQGPHEQYF; clone size: many; J gene: TRBJ2-7; V gene: TRBV20-1; CDR3 length: 14; D gene: -
CDR3 DNA: TGCAGTGCTCCTGGACTAGCGGGAGCGGGCACAGATACGCAGTATTTT; CDR3 protein: CSAPGLAGAGTDTQYF; clone size: many; J gene: TRBJ2-3; V gene: TRBV20-1; CDR3 length: 16; D gene: TRBD2
CDR3 DNA: TGCAGTGCTAGAGATGTCAGGGAGGGGAACACCGGGGAGCTGTTTTTT; CDR3 protein: CSARDVREGNTGELFF; clone size: many; J gene: TRBJ2-2; V gene: TRBV20-1; CDR3 length: 16; D gene: TRBD2
CDR3 DNA: TGTGCCAGCAGCACAGAGGCTGAAGCTTTCTTT; CDR3 protein: CASSTEAEAFF; clone size: many; J gene: TRBJ1-1; V gene: TRBV12-3/TRBV12-4; CDR3 length: 11; D gene: -
CDR3 DNA: TGTGCCAGCAGCTTCGAGGGAGAGACCCAGTACTTC; CDR3 protein: CASSFEGETQYF; clone size: many; J gene: TRBJ2-5; V gene: TRBV11-2; CDR3 length: 12; D gene: -
CDR3 DNA: TGCAGTGCCCCAAATCCGGGACAGGGCTCGAATGAGCAGTTCTTC; CDR3 protein: CSAPNPGQGSNEQFF; clone size: -; J gene: TRBJ2-1; V gene: TRBV20-1; CDR3 length: 15; D gene: TRBD1
CDR3 DNA: TGTGCCAGCAGTCTGACTAGCGGGACCGGGGAGCTGTTTTTT; CDR3 protein: CASSLTSGTGELFF; clone size: many; J gene: TRBJ2-2; V gene: TRBV2; CDR3 length: 14; D gene: TRBD2
CDR3 DNA: TGCGCCAGCAGCTTGGGGAACTCCCCGACCGGGGAGCTGTTTTTT; CDR3 protein: CASSLGNSPTGELFF; clone size: -; J gene: TRBJ2-2; V gene: TRBV5-1; CDR3 length: 15; D gene: -
CDR3 DNA: TGTGCCAGCAGCTTTAGGGCGGGACTTAATAACCCTTACGAGCAGTACTTC; CDR3 protein: CASSFRAGLNNPYEQYF; clone size: many; J gene: TRBJ2-7; V gene: TRBV7-9; CDR3 length: 17; D gene: -
CDR3 DNA: TGTGCCAGCACCCGGGGCAGGGGGGTGACTGAAGCTTTCTTT; CDR3 protein: CASTRGRGVTEAFF; clone size: many; J gene: TRBJ1-1; V gene: TRBV5-6; CDR3 length: 14; D gene: TRBD1
CDR3 DNA: TGTGCCAGCAGTGAAGGGTTGGGCGGCAGTACCTCGAATTCACCCCTCCACTTT; CDR3 protein: CASSEGLGGSTSNSPLHF; clone size: many; J gene: TRBJ1-6; V gene: TRBV2; CDR3 length: 18; D gene: -
CDR3 DNA: TGTGCCAGCAGCCAAGTGGCGGGCTCCTACGAGCAGTACTTC; CDR3 protein: CASSQVAGSYEQYF; clone size: many; J gene: TRBJ2-7; V gene: TRBV3-1; CDR3 length: 14; D gene: -
CDR3 DNA: TGCGCCACCAGTTGGGGGGGCGATGGAGGCTACACCTTC; CDR3 protein: CATSWGGDGGYTF; clone size: many; J gene: TRBJ1-2; V gene: TRBV5-1; CDR3 length: 13; D gene: -
CDR3 DNA: TGCGCCAGCAGCCCAAGAGTCGGGGCCGGGGACACTGAAGCTTTCTTT; CDR3 protein: CASSPRVGAGDTEAFF; clone size: many; J gene: TRBJ1-1; V gene: TRBV5-1; CDR3 length: 16; D gene: -
CDR3 DNA: TGCAGTGCTAGAGACCTCGTAGGGAACACTGAAGCTTTCTTT; CDR3 protein: CSARDLVGNTEAFF; clone size: many; J gene: TRBJ1-1; V gene: TRBV20-1; CDR3 length: 14; D gene: -
CDR3 DNA: TGCGCCAGCAGCCAAACATCCGGGACAGGGGGCGAAGAGCAGTACTTC; CDR3 protein: CASSQTSGTGGEEQYF; clone size: many; J gene: TRBJ2-7; V gene: TRBV4-1; CDR3 length: 16; D gene: TRBD1